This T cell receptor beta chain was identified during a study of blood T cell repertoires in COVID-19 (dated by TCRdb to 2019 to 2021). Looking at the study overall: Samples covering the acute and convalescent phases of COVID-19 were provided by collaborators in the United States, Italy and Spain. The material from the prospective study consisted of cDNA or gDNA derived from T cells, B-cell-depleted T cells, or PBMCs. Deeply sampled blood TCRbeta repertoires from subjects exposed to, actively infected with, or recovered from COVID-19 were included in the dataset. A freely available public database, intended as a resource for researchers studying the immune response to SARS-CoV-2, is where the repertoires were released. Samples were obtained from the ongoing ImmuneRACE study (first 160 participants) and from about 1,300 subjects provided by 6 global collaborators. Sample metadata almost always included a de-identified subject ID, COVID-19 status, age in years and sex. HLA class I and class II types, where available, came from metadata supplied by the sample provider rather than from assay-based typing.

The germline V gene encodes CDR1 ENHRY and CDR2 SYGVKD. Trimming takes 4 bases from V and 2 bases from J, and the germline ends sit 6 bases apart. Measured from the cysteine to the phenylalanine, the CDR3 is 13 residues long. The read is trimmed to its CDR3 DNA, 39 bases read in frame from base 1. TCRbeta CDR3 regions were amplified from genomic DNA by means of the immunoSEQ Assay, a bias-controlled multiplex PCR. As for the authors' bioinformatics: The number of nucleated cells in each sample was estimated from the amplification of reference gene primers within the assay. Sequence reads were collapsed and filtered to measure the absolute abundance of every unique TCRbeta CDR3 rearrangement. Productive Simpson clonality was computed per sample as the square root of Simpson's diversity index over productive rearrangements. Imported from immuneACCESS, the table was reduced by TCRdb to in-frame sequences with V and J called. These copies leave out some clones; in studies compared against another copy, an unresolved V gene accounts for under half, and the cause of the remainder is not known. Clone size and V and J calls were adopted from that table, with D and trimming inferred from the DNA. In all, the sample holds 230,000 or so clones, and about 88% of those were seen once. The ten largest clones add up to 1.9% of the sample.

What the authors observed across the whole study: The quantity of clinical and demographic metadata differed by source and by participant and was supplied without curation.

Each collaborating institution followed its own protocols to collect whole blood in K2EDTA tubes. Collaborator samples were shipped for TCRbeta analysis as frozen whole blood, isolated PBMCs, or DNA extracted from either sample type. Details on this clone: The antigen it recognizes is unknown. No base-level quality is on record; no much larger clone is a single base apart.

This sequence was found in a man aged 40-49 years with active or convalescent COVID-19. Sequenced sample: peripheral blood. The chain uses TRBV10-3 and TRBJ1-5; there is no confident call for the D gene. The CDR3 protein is CAISVAGNQPQHF. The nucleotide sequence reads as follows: TGTGCCATCAGTGTGGCAGGCAATCAGCCCCAGCATTTT.